This is a list of T cell receptor beta chains from one sample in a study of T cell responses to AZD1222 COVID-19 vaccine. This table comes from immunoSEQ multiplex PCR, and its TCRdb copy is limited to in-frame clones, with some not included. The profile shows just under 90,000 clones, about 89% of them singletons. The sample here was peripheral blood, taken 28 days after the second AZD1222 dose. These receptors all stem from an adult who received the AZD1222 COVID-19 vaccine. Each CDR3 is given with its conserved first and last residue. Each record gives: D gene, J gene, clone size, V gene, CDR3 protein, CDR3 DNA. The D gene is left open where the match is weak. Not every row has a clone size; where given, it reads once, few, many or a size class.

TRBD2,TRBJ2-1,few,TRBV5-3,CARSFFMGLAPQEQFF,TGTGCCAGAAGCTTTTTTATGGGACTAGCTCCACAAGAGCAGTTCTTC
.,TRBJ2-3,.,TRBV3-1/TRBV3-2,CASSRVADTQYF,TGTGCCAGCAGCCGGGTGGCAGATACGCAGTATTTT
.,TRBJ2-1,few,TRBV11-2,CASSLGWNYDRNNEQFF,TGTGCCAGCAGCTTAGGCTGGAACTACGACCGTAACAATGAGCAGTTCTTC
.,TRBJ1-4,once,TRBV7-6,CASSLLGGEEKLFF,TGTGCCAGCAGCTTATTGGGGGGAGAAGAAAAACTGTTTTTT
TRBD1,TRBJ2-2,.,TRBV18,CASSLGQGKTGELFF,TGTGCCAGCTCACTCGGACAGGGGAAAACCGGGGAGCTGTTTTTT
.,TRBJ1-3,.,TRBV10-3,CAISESTGRNTIYF,TGTGCCATCAGTGAGTCAACGGGTCGGAACACCATATATTTT
.,TRBJ2-7,.,TRBV11-3,CASSLVSGATYEQYF,TGTGCCAGCAGCTTAGTTTCCGGGGCCACCTACGAGCAGTACTTC
.,TRBJ1-4,few,TRBV12-5,CASGLFGVGEKLFF,TGTGCTAGTGGTTTGTTTGGGGTGGGAGAAAAACTGTTTTTT
.,TRBJ1-5,.,TRBV5-1,CASSLDSNQPQHF,TGCGCCAGCAGCTTGGATAGCAATCAGCCCCAGCATTTT
TRBD1,TRBJ2-7,.,TRBV6-6,CASSYDRATYEQYF,TGTGCCAGCAGTTATGACAGGGCCACCTACGAGCAGTACTTC
.,TRBJ2-3,.,TRBV9,CASSVQQGGTDTQYF,TGTGCCAGCAGCGTGCAACAGGGTGGGACAGATACGCAGTATTTT
.,TRBJ2-7,.,TRBV20-1,CSAAPGPEQYF,TGCAGTGCTGCCCCGGGGCCCGAGCAGTACTTC
.,TRBJ1-1,.,TRBV6-2/TRBV6-3,CASSYSSRGATEAFF,TGTGCCAGCAGTTACTCGAGCAGGGGTGCCACTGAAGCTTTCTTT
.,TRBJ2-3,.,TRBV7-9,CASSLAAMQDTQYF,TGTGCCAGCAGCTTAGCCGCAATGCAAGATACGCAGTATTTT
.,TRBJ2-7,.,TRBV5-1,CASGGTSSSYEQYF,TGCGCCAGCGGAGGGACATCCAGCTCCTACGAGCAGTACTTC
.,TRBJ1-6,.,TRBV14,CASSKTTGANSPLHF,TGTGCCAGCAGCAAGACGACAGGAGCTAATTCACCCCTCCACTTT
.,TRBJ1-6,.,TRBV11-2,CASSPSPGRINSPLHF,TGTGCCAGCAGCCCGAGCCCAGGACGGATTAATTCACCCCTCCACTTT
TRBD1,TRBJ2-3,.,TRBV9,CASSASRRDSGKGTQYF,TGTGCCAGCAGCGCCTCTCGCCGGGACAGTGGTAAAGGAACGCAGTATTTT
.,TRBJ1-2,.,TRBV10-3,CAISESRGHGYTF,TGTGCCATCAGTGAGTCGAGGGGTCATGGCTACACCTTC
.,TRBJ2-7,.,TRBV11-2,CASGLAYRKQYEQYF,TGTGCCAGCGGATTAGCTTACCGCAAGCAATACGAGCAGTACTTC
TRBD1,TRBJ2-5,.,TRBV15,CATSTPTGGQETQYF,TGTGCCACCAGCACTCCCACAGGGGGCCAGGAGACCCAGTACTTC
.,TRBJ1-2,.,TRBV9,CASSVTGRGYTF,TGTGCCAGCAGCGTAACAGGGAGAGGCTACACCTTC
.,TRBJ1-5,few,TRBV2,CASNAGVVQPQHF,TGTGCCAGCAATGCAGGGGTGGTTCAGCCCCAGCATTTT
.,TRBJ1-1,.,TRBV2,CASIREGKTTEAFF,TGTGCCAGCATACGGGAGGGCAAGACGACGGAAGCTTTCTTT
TRBD1,TRBJ1-2,.,TRBV19,CASRGTGVRYGYTF,TGTGCCAGTCGCGGGACAGGGGTTCGATATGGCTACACCTTC
.,TRBJ1-2,few,TRBV6-5,CASSFEKSNYGYTF,TGTGCCAGCAGTTTTGAGAAATCAAACTATGGCTACACCTTC
.,TRBJ2-3,few,TRBV27,CASSLTGLFTDTQYF,TGTGCCAGCAGTCTAACGGGACTCTTCACAGATACGCAGTATTTT
.,TRBJ1-1,once,TRBV2,CAIRGYTEAFF,TGTGCCATCCGGGGCTACACTGAAGCTTTCTTT
TRBD1,TRBJ1-1,.,TRBV6-2/TRBV6-3,CASSLTDRANTEAFF,TGTGCCAGCAGTCTAACGGACAGGGCGAACACTGAAGCTTTCTTT
.,TRBJ2-5,.,TRBV6-1,CASSEGRARYRETQYF,TGTGCCAGCAGTGAAGGCCGGGCCCGCTACCGAGAGACCCAGTACTTC
.,TRBJ1-3,.,TRBV3-1/TRBV3-2,CASSLTSSGNTIYF,TGTGCCAGCAGCCTGACTTCCTCTGGAAACACCATATATTTT
.,TRBJ2-6,.,TRBV6-5,CASSYSRSSGANVLTF,TGTGCCAGCAGTTACTCCAGGTCGTCTGGGGCCAACGTCCTGACTTTC
.,TRBJ2-5,.,TRBV5-5,CASSPRTPQETQYF,TGTGCCAGCAGCCCGCGGACTCCTCAAGAGACCCAGTACTTC
.,TRBJ1-2,few,TRBV10-2,CASSRADYGYTF,TGCGCCAGCAGCAGGGCGGACTATGGCTACACCTTC
.,TRBJ2-3,.,TRBV7-3,CASSPLVSEITDTQYF,TGTGCCAGCAGCCCGCTAGTCTCGGAAATCACAGATACGCAGTATTTT
TRBD1,TRBJ2-2,.,TRBV25-1,CASSEPGTGRTGELFF,TGTGCCAGCAGTGAACCCGGGACAGGGAGAACCGGGGAGCTGTTTTTT
.,TRBJ1-2,.,TRBV5-1,CASSLAVPARGYTF,TGCGCCAGCAGCTTGGCCGTACCGGCAAGGGGCTACACCTTC
.,TRBJ1-3,.,TRBV9,CASSVEGSSGNTIYF,TGTGCCAGCAGCGTAGAGGGAAGCTCTGGAAACACCATATATTTT
.,TRBJ1-1,.,TRBV2,CASRLTGAEAFF,TGTGCCAGCAGACTCACTGGCGCTGAAGCTTTCTTT
.,TRBJ1-6,.,TRBV6-5,CASSYSDRVSDSPLHF,TGTGCCAGCAGTTACTCGGACCGGGTCTCAGATTCACCCCTCCACTTT
.,TRBJ2-7,few,TRBV18,CASSLSGGQLNEQYF,TGTGCCAGCTCACTAAGCGGGGGACAGCTTAACGAGCAGTACTTC
.,TRBJ1-2,.,TRBV28,CASSRDDTGTRGYTF,TGTGCCAGCAGCCGGGACGATACAGGGACTCGAGGCTACACCTTC
.,TRBJ2-3,.,TRBV7-6,CASSLGTRSPAQYF,TGTGCCAGCAGCCTAGGGACTCGATCCCCAGCGCAGTATTTT
.,TRBJ2-3,.,TRBV12-3/TRBV12-4,CASSRNRWDTQYF,TGTGCCAGCAGCCGGAACAGGTGGGATACGCAGTATTTT
.,TRBJ2-2,.,TRBV5-8,CASSRRSRNTGELFF,TGTGCCAGCAGCCGGCGGTCTAGAAACACCGGGGAGCTGTTTTTT